These T cell receptor beta chains were read from a single sample in a study of T cell responses to AZD1222 COVID-19 vaccine. The assay was immunoSEQ multiplex PCR, and TCRdb's table has in-frame clones only and misses some. The sample records 150,000 to 200,000 clones, around 86% being singletons. The starting material was peripheral blood, obtained on day 0 of MenACWY control vaccination. The source is an adult in good health. Both conserved end residues are part of each CDR3. Fields, in order: D gene, V gene, clone size, J gene, CDR3 DNA, CDR3 protein. A D gene is named only where the DNA matches it firmly. Clone sizes are given selectively: once, few, many, or a class where the clone is expanded.

D: -; V: TRBV4-3; size: -; J: TRBJ2-2; DNA: TGCGCCAGCAGCCTGGGACTTAACACCGGGGAGCTGTTTTTT; CDR3: CASSLGLNTGELFF
D: TRBD2; V: TRBV5-1; size: once; J: TRBJ2-7; DNA: TGCGCCAGCAGCTCGATAGCGGGGACCTACGAGCAGTACTTC; CDR3: CASSSIAGTYEQYF
D: -; V: TRBV21-1; size: once; J: TRBJ2-3; DNA: TGTGCCAGCACCCTAACTAGCGGGGGGATCAGCACAGATACGCAGTATTTT; CDR3: CASTLTSGGISTDTQYF
D: TRBD1; V: TRBV6-6; size: -; J: TRBJ2-7; DNA: TGTGCCAGCAGTTCTCGGGACAGAAATTACGAGCAGTACTTC; CDR3: CASSSRDRNYEQYF
D: -; V: TRBV12-3/TRBV12-4; size: -; J: TRBJ2-7; DNA: TGTGCCAGCAGTTTAGCGCCGTACGAGCAGTACTTC; CDR3: CASSLAPYEQYF
D: -; V: TRBV19; size: -; J: TRBJ1-1; DNA: TGTGCCAGTAGTCTCTACAGGGAGAACACTGAAGCTTTCTTT; CDR3: CASSLYRENTEAFF
D: -; V: TRBV27; size: -; J: TRBJ2-2; DNA: TGTGCCAGCAGCTCAGGCGGGGAGCTGTTTTTT; CDR3: CASSSGGELFF
D: -; V: TRBV27; size: -; J: TRBJ2-1; DNA: TGTGCCAGCAGTTTATCGGTCGACAGTTCCTACAATGAGCAGTTCTTC; CDR3: CASSLSVDSSYNEQFF
D: -; V: TRBV18; size: -; J: TRBJ1-5; DNA: TGTGCCAGCTCCGCGAGTGGGGACGGCAATCAGCCCCAGCATTTT; CDR3: CASSASGDGNQPQHF
D: -; V: TRBV3-1/TRBV3-2; size: -; J: TRBJ2-3; DNA: TGTGCCAGCAGCCAAGGGGCGGGGGCAGCAGATACGCAGTATTTT; CDR3: CASSQGAGAADTQYF
D: -; V: TRBV4-3; size: -; J: TRBJ1-2; DNA: TGCGCCAGCAGCCAAGAGAGCAGGGGAGCCTATGGCTACACCTTC; CDR3: CASSQESRGAYGYTF
D: TRBD1; V: TRBV4-3; size: few; J: TRBJ2-7; DNA: TGCGCCAGCAGCCCAGGGGGATCGGGTTACGAGCAGTACTTC; CDR3: CASSPGGSGYEQYF
D: -; V: TRBV6-5; size: few; J: TRBJ2-7; DNA: TGTGTTACGCGGGGCTACGAGCAGTACTTC; CDR3: CVTRGYEQYF
D: -; V: TRBV5-1; size: -; J: TRBJ1-2; DNA: TGCGCCAGCAGCCCGTTCTCGGTGGGGGCTTCGGACTATGGCTACACCTTC; CDR3: CASSPFSVGASDYGYTF
D: TRBD2; V: TRBV5-1; size: once; J: TRBJ2-5; DNA: TGCGCCAGCAGCTCGGTGCTAGCGGGGGGGGAGACCCAGTACTTC; CDR3: CASSSVLAGGETQYF
D: TRBD2; V: TRBV27; size: -; J: TRBJ2-3; DNA: TGTGCCAGCAGCCCGACTAGCGGGGGGTTCACAGATACGCAGTATTTT; CDR3: CASSPTSGGFTDTQYF
D: TRBD2; V: TRBV28; size: -; J: TRBJ2-3; DNA: TGTGCCAGCAGTCCGTACTTAGCGGGATGGAGCACAGATACGCAGTATTTT; CDR3: CASSPYLAGWSTDTQYF
D: TRBD2; V: TRBV9; size: -; J: TRBJ2-1; DNA: TGTGCCAGCAGCGGAGCTAGCGGGGATAATGAGCAGTTCTTC; CDR3: CASSGASGDNEQFF
D: -; V: TRBV5-5; size: -; J: TRBJ1-4; DNA: TGTGCCAGCAGCTTGGAAGGGACTAATGAAAAACTGTTTTTT; CDR3: CASSLEGTNEKLFF
D: -; V: TRBV30; size: few; J: TRBJ1-4; DNA: TGTGCCTGGAGTTATCAATCCGCCGCCCGGGAAAAACTGTTTTTT; CDR3: CAWSYQSAAREKLFF
D: -; V: TRBV30; size: -; J: TRBJ2-3; DNA: TGTGCCTGGAGTGTTGATCAGGGCACAGATACGCAGTATTTT; CDR3: CAWSVDQGTDTQYF
D: -; V: TRBV9; size: few; J: TRBJ2-7; DNA: TGTGCCAGCAGCGTAGGGGTCCCTGGCTACGAGCAGTACTTC; CDR3: CASSVGVPGYEQYF
D: -; V: TRBV19; size: -; J: TRBJ2-7; DNA: TGTGCCAGTAGTAGGGTGGGTACAGGGCGGACCTACGAGCAGTACTTC; CDR3: CASSRVGTGRTYEQYF
D: -; V: TRBV6-5; size: -; J: TRBJ2-5; DNA: TGTGCCAGCACCTATTCGGGTAGGGCAGAGACCCAGTACTTC; CDR3: CASTYSGRAETQYF
D: -; V: TRBV7-3; size: -; J: TRBJ2-3; DNA: TGTGCCAGCAGCCTCGTATCGGGGAACGCAGATACGCAGTATTTT; CDR3: CASSLVSGNADTQYF
D: -; V: TRBV6-5; size: -; J: TRBJ1-1; DNA: TGTGCCAGCAGCTCAGACACTTTGGGCACTGAAGCTTTCTTT; CDR3: CASSSDTLGTEAFF
D: TRBD2; V: TRBV28; size: -; J: TRBJ2-3; DNA: TGTGCCAGCAAGGAGGGGCGGGGGTTCACAGATACGCAGTATTTT; CDR3: CASKEGRGFTDTQYF
D: -; V: TRBV28; size: -; J: TRBJ1-6; DNA: TGTGCCAGCAGTTTATTCCAGGCACAGGGCATTTCACCCCTCCACTTT; CDR3: CASSLFQAQGISPLHF
D: -; V: TRBV27; size: -; J: TRBJ2-7; DNA: TGTGCCAGCAGTTTAGGACTCTTCGGCGAGCAGTACTTC; CDR3: CASSLGLFGEQYF
D: -; V: TRBV7-9; size: -; J: TRBJ1-5; DNA: TGTGCCAGCAGCTTAGAGGGTTTTAGCAATCAGCCCCAGCATTTT; CDR3: CASSLEGFSNQPQHF